A single sample gave rise to the 28 T cell receptor beta chains below, sequenced in a study of cytomegalovirus exposure and HLA in healthy donors. It was with 60 Vbeta and 13 Jbeta primers that the PCR ran. Generated by immunoSEQ multiplex PCR, the TCRdb table keeps only in-frame clones and is missing some. The data hold 180,000 or so clones, with about four fifths observed a single time. The material sequenced was PBMCs. Receptors originate from a male donor in good health and CMV-seronegative.

The chain employs TRBV7-2 and TRBJ2-7, with D hard to call. The germline CDR1 and CDR2 sequences are SGHTA and FQGNSA. V was cut by 0 bases and J by 3 bases, with 21 bases left in between. CDR3 length: 18 residues. The CDR3 sequence is CASSLAMNSRSAYYEQYF. CDR3 DNA sequence: TGTGCCAGCAGCTTAGCGATGAACAGTCGATCGGCTTACTACGAGCAGTACTTC.

As DNA, the CDR3 is TGTGCCAGCAGCCGCGCCCGGGTGGGCAGGGCACCATACTACGAGCAGTACTTC. Its protein is CASSRARVGRAPYYEQYF. The chain couples TRBV27 to TRBJ2-7; D is perhaps TRBD1 (5 bases). V dropped 6 bases and J dropped 3 bases, with 27 bases sitting between them. The V gene's germline CDR1 is MNHEY and CDR2 SMNVEV (reference sequence). The CDR3 extends over 18 amino acids.

In nucleotides, the CDR3 is TGTGCCAGCAGTTACACCCCTAGAGGCGAGACCCAGTACTTC. Its translation is CASSYTPRGETQYF. The genes are TRBV6-6 and TRBJ2-5; D is ambiguous. The CDR3 is 14 amino acids. The germline V gene has CDR1 MNHNY and CDR2 SVGAGI (reference sequence). Trimming cost V 2 bases and J 5 bases, with 12 bases left between them.

J is TRBJ2-3 and V is TRBV4-2; 7 nucleotides align to TRBD2. This CDR3 is 15 amino acids long. The germline gives CDR1 LGHNA, CDR2 YNFKEQ. V gave up 0 bases and J gave up 0 bases; unmatched junction bases: 0. The CDR3 region has the DNA TGTGCCAGCAGCCAAGAAGCGGGGAGCACAGATACGCAGTATTTT. It specifies CASSQEAGSTDTQYF.

The chain recombines TRBV27 with TRBJ1-2; D unclear. CDR1 is MNHEY, CDR2 SMNVEV, per germline (reference sequence). The CDR3 spans 16 residues. V lost 0 bases to trimming and J lost 8 bases, with 19 bases between them. CDR3 nucleotide sequence: TGTGCCAGCAGTTTATCGCGTATCGTGTCGTCGGGGGGCTACACCTTC. Amino acid sequence: CASSLSRIVSSGGYTF.

V usage is TRBV6-4 and J usage is TRBJ1-5, with D possibly being TRBD1 (6 bases). CDR1 MRHNA and CDR2 SNTAGT come from the germline V gene. Between the trimmed V and J ends, which lost 2 bases and 8 bases, there was a span of 16 bases. The CDR3 extends over 15 amino acids. In DNA, the CDR3 is TGTGCCAGCAGTGACACAGGGCAGCCGAGCGAGCCCCAGCATTTT. It is translated as CASSDTGQPSEPQHF.

The V call is TRBV28, the J call TRBJ1-1; D possibly corresponds to TRBD1 (5 bases). Trimming took 7 bases from V and 0 from J, leaving 15 bases between them. The V gene's germline CDR1 is MDHEN and CDR2 SYDVKM. This CDR3 comprises 15 residues. The CDR3 DNA sequence: TGTGCCAGCAAGACGGGGGGAGGAGTGAACACTGAAGCTTTCTTT. Translating gives CASKTGGGVNTEAFF.

The V gene is TRBV6-6, the J gene TRBJ1-3; D is uncertain. V lost 0 bases and J 2 bases, leaving 8 bases between the germline ends. CDR3 size: 15 residues. Germline CDR1 and CDR2: MNHNY and SVGAGI (reference sequence). Written as DNA, the CDR3 is TGTGCCAGCAGTTACTCGAGTGCCGCTGGAAACACCATATATTTT. Encoded protein: CASSYSSAAGNTIYF.

The genes are TRBV7-2 and TRBJ2-5, with TRBD2 as a possible D gene (5 bases). The DNA end is a closer match to TRBJ2-7, so the J assignment may be wrong. CDR3 length: 15 amino acids. The germline V gene encodes CDR1 SGHTA and CDR2 FQGNSA. CDR3 protein: CASSLSSLFPHEQYF. The CDR3 DNA sequence: TGTGCCAGCAGCTTGTCTAGCCTCTTCCCCCACGAGCAGTACTTC.

V is TRBV28 and J is TRBJ2-7; 12 bases map to TRBD1. CDR1 is MDHEN, CDR2 SYDVKM, per germline. The junction had 9 bases not matched to a gene; V was cut back by 10 bases and J by 5 bases. The CDR3 spans 14 residues. In nucleotides, the CDR3 is TGTGCCACCGTCTTGGGGACAGGGGGCAACGAGCAGTACTTC. Translated: CATVLGTGGNEQYF.

This clone turned up a few times. The chain recombines TRBV4-1 with TRBJ2-3; D call uncertain. V was trimmed by 0 bases and J by 2 bases, leaving 6 bases between them. Germline V gene data show CDR1 as MGHRA and CDR2 as YSYEKL. The CDR3 extends over 14 amino acids. CDR3 protein: CASSQDQNTDTQYF. The CDR3 DNA reads as TGCGCCAGCAGCCAAGATCAGAACACAGATACGCAGTATTTT.

The gene calls are TRBV6-6 and TRBJ1-5, with D possibly matching TRBD1 (5 bases). The germline V gene encodes CDR1 MNHNY and CDR2 SVGAGI (reference sequence). The CDR3 totals 15 residues. V was shortened by 2 bases and J by 2 bases, with 10 bases between the two germline ends. The CDR3 is CASSYRGEGNQPQHF. The DNA of the CDR3 is TGTGCCAGCAGTTACCGGGGGGAGGGCAATCAGCCCCAGCATTTT.

The genes are TRBV5-6 and TRBJ1-6; 9 bases fit TRBD1. This CDR3 is 15 amino acids long. The V gene end was trimmed by 5 bases and the J gene end by 10 bases; junction bases not matched to a gene: 10. Germline V lookup: CDR1 SGHDT, CDR2 YYEEEE. CDR3 sequence: CASSRTVTGGSPLHF. In DNA form, the CDR3 reads TGTGCCAGCAGTCGCACGGTGACAGGGGGGTCACCCCTCCACTTT.

The chain links TRBV10-1 to TRBJ1-1, with TRBD1 matching over 7 bases. J lost 3 bases, V lost 3 bases, and 4 bases had no gene match. The CDR3 loop spans 14 amino acids. Germline values: CDR1 WNHNN, CDR2 SYGVQD (reference sequence). The CDR3 DNA reads as TGCGCCAGCAGTGACCAGGGGGAGTACACTGAAGCTTTCTTT. As protein: CASSDQGEYTEAFF.

The chain carries TRBV9 and TRBJ2-5; D perhaps matches TRBD2 (7 bases). The end of the DNA is better explained by TRBJ2-7, so the J call may be wrong. Looked up from germline, CDR1 is SGDLS and CDR2 is YYNGEE. CDR3 length equals 15 residues. The CDR3 spells CASSVGGGSGHEQYF. In DNA form, the CDR3 reads TGTGCCAGCAGCGTGGGGGGCGGGAGCGGGCACGAGCAGTACTTC.

This chain uses TRBV28 with TRBJ1-1; 7 bases align to TRBD1. The CDR3 consists of 13 residues. Trimming cost V 6 bases and J 10 bases; bases outside gene matches: 11. Looked up from germline, CDR1 is MDHEN and CDR2 is SYDVKM. This CDR3 reads CASRPDRVQRAFF. The CDR3 coding sequence is TGTGCCAGCAGACCCGACAGGGTGCAAAGAGCTTTCTTT.

This chain uses TRBV15 with TRBJ2-7, with D unclear. V was clipped by 3 bases and J by 0 bases, with 6 bases between them. Germline CDR1 LNHNV, CDR2 YYDKDF (reference sequence). CDR3 length: 13 residues. Here the CDR3 reads CATSSLRSYEQYF. The CDR3 nucleotides read TGTGCCACCAGCAGCCTCCGCTCCTACGAGCAGTACTTC.

The chain combines TRBV4-3 with TRBJ2-3; D possibly corresponds to TRBD1 (5 bases). The CDR3 is 16 amino acids. V lost 4 bases to trimming and J lost 5 bases, with 19 bases between them. Looked up from germline, CDR1 is LGHNA and CDR2 is YSLEER. As DNA, the CDR3 is TGCGCCAGCAGCCGAACGCGACAGAACCTGGGAGATACGCAGTATTTT. It encodes CASSRTRQNLGDTQYF.

This clone has just a few counts. V is TRBV6-1 and J is TRBJ1-5; possibly TRBD1 for D (5 bases). The CDR3 is 13 amino acids. The germline V gene has CDR1 MNHNS and CDR2 SASEGT. Trimming stripped 6 bases from V and 6 bases from J, with 12 bases between. The CDR3, as DNA: TGTGCCAGCAGAAATGGGGGGGTTCAGCCCCAGCATTTT. This sequence encodes CASRNGGVQPQHF.

V usage is TRBV7-6 and J usage is TRBJ1-1; 10 nucleotides line up with TRBD1. Germline V gene sequence: CDR1 SGHVS, CDR2 FNYEAQ. V lost 2 bases and J lost 7; bases outside the gene matches: 1. The CDR3 has 13 residues. The CDR3 DNA follows: TGTGCCAGCAGCTTATGGGACAGGGGTGAAGCTTTCTTT. Translation gives CASSLWDRGEAFF.

This rearrangement joins TRBV28 to TRBJ2-5, with 8 bases matching TRBD2. CDR3 length: 14 residues. The V and J ends lost 2 bases and 5 bases, in that order; junction bases with no gene match: 4. Looked up from germline, CDR1 is MDHEN and CDR2 is SYDVKM. CDR3 sequence (DNA): TGTGCCAGCAGTTTAGCGGGGGGCGGGGAGACCCAGTACTTC. As protein: CASSLAGGGETQYF.

The count of this clone is one. Other DNA sequences from this sample encode an identical CDR3 as well. This sequence joins TRBV20-1 and TRBJ2-7; D call uncertain. This CDR3 has 10 residues. Germline assignment: CDR1 DFQATT and CDR2 SNEGSKA (reference sequence). Trimming shortened V by 6 bases and J by 1 base, and 4 bases separated the two germline ends. CDR3 sequence: CSALSYEQYF. The CDR3 DNA sequence: TGCAGTGCCCTTTCCTACGAGCAGTACTTC.

The V gene is TRBV5-1, the J gene TRBJ2-5; 14 bases align to TRBD2. This CDR3 comprises 17 residues. CDR1 is SGHRS, CDR2 YFSETQ, per germline. V lost 0 bases, J lost 1 base, and 2 bases stayed unmatched. CDR3 in amino acids: CASSLAGTSGSQETQYF. DNA for the CDR3: TGCGCCAGCAGCTTGGCCGGGACTAGCGGGAGCCAAGAGACCCAGTACTTC.

This chain joins TRBV11-2 and TRBJ2-7, with a tentative D call TRBD2 (7 bases). The V and J ends lost 3 bases and 2 bases respectively, with 17 bases between them. The CDR3 loop spans 16 amino acids. In germline, CDR1 is SGHAT, CDR2 FQNNGV. The CDR3 DNA sequence: TGTGCCAGCAGCTTGGGGGCCGGGACTATCACCTACGAGCAGTACTTC. Residues: CASSLGAGTITYEQYF.

The chain couples TRBV29-1 to TRBJ2-1; 8 bases align to TRBD1. Unmatched junction bases numbered 19, after V lost 6 bases and J lost 12 bases. This CDR3 spans 15 amino acids. The germline V gene has CDR1 SQVTM and CDR2 ANQGSEA. The DNA for the CDR3 is TGCAGCGTAGAACAGGGCAGGGGGCCAAGAGATAGGCAGTTCTTC. Its protein product is CSVEQGRGPRDRQFF.

This clone was seen just once. V is TRBV2 and J is TRBJ1-1; 10 positions match TRBD1. V was clipped by 6 bases and J by 7 bases; unmatched bases: 2. This CDR3 has 12 residues. Germline CDR1 and CDR2: SNHLY and FYNNEI. The CDR3 DNA is TGTGCCAGCAGCGACAGGGGGCATGAAGCTTTCTTT. Translating gives CASSDRGHEAFF.

V usage is TRBV19 and J usage is TRBJ1-4; D is uncertain. The CDR3 is 11 residues long. The germline V gene has CDR1 LNHDA and CDR2 SQIVND (reference sequence). V was pared by 5 bases and J by 14 bases, with 12 bases between. The CDR3 coding sequence is TGTGCCAGTAGTCCCCGTACCGGGCTGTTTTTT. Protein product: CASSPRTGLFF.

A single count supports this clone. Written as DNA, the CDR3 is TGTGCCAGTAGTATTGGAGCGTTGACGAACACTGAAGCTTTCTTT. It translates to CASSIGALTNTEAFF. The chain employs TRBV19 and TRBJ1-1; D is unresolved. Germline V gene sequence: CDR1 LNHDA, CDR2 SQIVND (reference sequence). Trimming stripped 3 bases from V and 1 base from J, with 12 bases between. The CDR3 spans 15 residues.